Presented here are 4 T cell receptor beta chains from one specimen sequenced in a study of T-cell reconstitution after alpha-beta-depleted transplantation in children. Preparation of the TCRbeta library used unique molecular identifiers. TCRdb redid the calling of the PCR reads with MiXCR, one entry per CDR3 protein. Among a few hundred thousand distinct CDR3 sequences listed, roughly 13% were seen once. Source: PBMCs, taken from the stem cell graft. The receptor source for this set is a human donor who donated a stem cell graft to a child with Fanconi anemia.

This clonotype has only a few counts. V is TRBV10-3 and J is TRBJ1-4, with no clear D. Trimming shortened V by 10 bases and J by 6 bases, and 18 bases separated the two germline ends. The germline CDR1 and CDR2 sequences are ENHRY and SYGVKD. This CDR3 region has 14 residues. CDR3 nucleotide sequence: TGTGCCACTAAGGACTCCCAAGCGGATGAAAAACTGTTTTTT. Translating gives CATKDSQADEKLFF.

This clonotype was detected only a few times. V usage is TRBV7-2 and J usage is TRBJ2-2, with D unclear. The CDR3 has 13 amino acids. Trimming took 5 bases from V and 7 from J, leaving 11 bases between them. Germline V lookup: CDR1 SGHTA, CDR2 FQGNSA. CDR3 DNA sequence: TGTGCCAGCAGCGCAAAAGTAGGCGGGGAGCTGTTTTTT. This gives the protein CASSAKVGGELFF.

This clonotype turned up a few times. The chain joins TRBV6-2 or TRBV6-3 to TRBJ2-1; D remains unclear. The V gene's germline CDR1 is MNHEY and CDR2 SVGEGT. Between the trimmed V and J ends, which lost 2 bases and 7 bases, there was a span of 9 bases. This CDR3 spans 13 amino acids. The CDR3 loop reads CASSYGDWNEQFF. The CDR3 nucleotides are TGTGCCAGCAGTTACGGGGATTGGAATGAGCAGTTCTTC.

The chain is built from TRBV7-2 and TRBJ2-3, with TRBD1 as a possible D gene (6 bases). The CDR3 extends over 14 amino acids. V was clipped by 6 bases and J by 5 bases, with 15 bases between them. The germline V gene has CDR1 SGHTA and CDR2 FQGNSA. The CDR3 sequence: CASRGYQGGDTQYF. The CDR3 nucleotides are TGTGCCAGCAGAGGATACCAAGGGGGAGATACGCAGTATTTT. The complete variable domain, with remaining parts taken from reference TRBV7-2 and TRBJ2-3, reads GAGVSQSPSNKVTEKGKDVELRCDPISGHTALYWYRQSLGQGLEFLIYFQGNSAPDKSGLPSDRFSAERTGGSVSTLTIQRTQQEDSAVYLCASRGYQGGDTQYFGPGTRLTVL.